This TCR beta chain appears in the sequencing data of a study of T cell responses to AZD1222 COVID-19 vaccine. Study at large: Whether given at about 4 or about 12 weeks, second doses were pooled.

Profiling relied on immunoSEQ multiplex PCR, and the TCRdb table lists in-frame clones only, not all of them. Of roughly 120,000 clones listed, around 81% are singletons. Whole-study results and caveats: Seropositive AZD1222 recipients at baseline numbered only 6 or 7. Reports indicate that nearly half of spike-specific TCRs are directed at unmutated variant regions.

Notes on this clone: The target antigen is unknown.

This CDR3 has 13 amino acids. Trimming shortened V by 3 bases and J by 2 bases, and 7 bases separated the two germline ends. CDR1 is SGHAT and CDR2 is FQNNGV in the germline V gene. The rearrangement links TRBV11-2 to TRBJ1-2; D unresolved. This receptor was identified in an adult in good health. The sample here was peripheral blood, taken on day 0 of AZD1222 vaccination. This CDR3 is CASSFQENYGYTF. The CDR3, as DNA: TGTGCCAGCAGCTTTCAGGAAAACTATGGCTACACCTTC.